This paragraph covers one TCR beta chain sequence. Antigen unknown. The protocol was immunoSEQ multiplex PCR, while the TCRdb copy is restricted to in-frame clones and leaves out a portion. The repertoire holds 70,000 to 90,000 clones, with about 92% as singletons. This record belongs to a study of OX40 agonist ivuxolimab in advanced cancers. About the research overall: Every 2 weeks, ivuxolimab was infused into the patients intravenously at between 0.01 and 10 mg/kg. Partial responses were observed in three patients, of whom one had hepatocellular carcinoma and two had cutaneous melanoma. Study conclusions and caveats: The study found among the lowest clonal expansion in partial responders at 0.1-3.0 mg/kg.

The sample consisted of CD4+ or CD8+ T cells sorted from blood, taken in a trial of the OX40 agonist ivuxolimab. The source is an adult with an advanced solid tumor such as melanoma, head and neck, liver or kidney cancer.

As DNA, the CDR3 is TGTGCCAGCAGTGACAGAGGACAGGGGGCCCCTGAAGCTTTCTTT. It specifies CASSDRGQGAPEAFF. V usage is TRBV6-1 and J usage is TRBJ1-1, with 11 bases fitting TRBD1. Per the germline V gene, CDR1 is MNHNS and CDR2 is SASEGT. The CDR3 spans 15 residues. With 3 bases clipped from V and 6 bases from J, the junction kept 6 bases outside the gene matches.